The 21 T cell receptor beta chains below come from one sample, sequenced in a study of blood T cell repertoires in COVID-19. Sequencing used immunoSEQ multiplex PCR; TCRdb keeps in-frame clones, though not all of them. The sample carries 250,000 to 300,000 clones, roughly nine tenths recorded once. The sequenced material came from peripheral blood. These receptors were collected from a woman aged 25 to 39 with COVID-19, enrolled during active disease.

The rearrangement uses TRBV9 and TRBJ2-5, with 7 bases aligning to TRBD1. This CDR3 is 15 amino acids long. V was pared by 0 bases and J by 2 bases, with 4 bases of the junction left unmatched. Germline loops: CDR1 SGDLS, CDR2 YYNGEE. The CDR3 nucleotides are TGTGCCAGCAGCGTAGAGAGGGGGCCTCAAGAGACCCAGTACTTC. It encodes CASSVERGPQETQYF.

The rearrangement links TRBV6-5 to TRBJ2-1, with 12 nucleotides matching TRBD2. V shed 10 bases, J shed 4 bases, and the junction held 5 bases outside the gene matches. The CDR3 is made up of 14 amino acids. Looked up from germline, CDR1 is MNHEY and CDR2 is SVGAGI. CDR3 protein: CATQTSGRYNEQFF. DNA for the CDR3: TGTGCCACCCAAACTAGCGGGAGGTACAATGAGCAGTTCTTC.

This chain joins TRBV9 and TRBJ2-7; 13 bases line up with TRBD2. The V gene end was trimmed by 0 bases and the J gene end by 5 bases; junction bases not matched to a gene: 2. Germline values: CDR1 SGDLS, CDR2 YYNGEE. This CDR3 contains 15 residues. The CDR3 DNA is TGTGCCAGCAGCGTAGACACTAGCGGGAGGGACGAGCAGTACTTC. Translated: CASSVDTSGRDEQYF.

The J gene is TRBJ1-1, the V gene TRBV19, with D unresolved. Trimming removed 6 bases from V and 4 bases from J, with 6 bases in between. Germline V gives CDR1 LNHDA, CDR2 SQIVND (reference sequence). This CDR3 is built from 11 residues. CDR3 region: CASRLGTEAFF. The CDR3 DNA sequence: TGTGCCAGTAGGCTCGGCACTGAAGCTTTCTTT.

This clone is a singleton in its sample. V gene TRBV5-4 combines with J gene TRBJ2-4, with 8 positions matching TRBD1. Per germline, CDR1 SGHNT and CDR2 YYREEE (reference sequence). The CDR3 extends over 16 amino acids. Trimming removed 3 bases from V and 5 bases from J; junction bases left unmatched: 10. The DNA for the CDR3 is TGTGCCAGCAGCTCCGTGGAGACAGGGGTGCAAAACATTCAGTACTTC. It is translated as CASSSVETGVQNIQYF.

This chain uses TRBV6-4 with TRBJ2-2; 9 bases agree with TRBD1. Germline V gene data show CDR1 as MRHNA and CDR2 as SNTAGT. V shed 2 bases and J 0 bases; nucleotides not matched to a gene: 4. The CDR3 is made up of 17 amino acids. The CDR3 region is CASSDNYRGPNTGELFF. In DNA form, the CDR3 reads TGTGCCAGCAGTGACAACTACAGGGGGCCGAACACCGGGGAGCTGTTTTTT.

The chain links TRBV12-3 or TRBV12-4 to TRBJ2-5; D gene ambiguous. The CDR3 spans 13 residues. V was pared by 3 bases and J by 4 bases, with 9 bases between. The CDR3 sequence is CASSFARRETQYF. The CDR3 region has the DNA TGTGCCAGCAGTTTCGCGAGAAGAGAGACCCAGTACTTC.

This clone is a singleton in its sample. The DNA for the CDR3 is TGCGCCAGCAGCCATCCAGGGAGGGGAACCGGGGAGCTGTTTTTT. Translation gives CASSHPGRGTGELFF. The gene calls are TRBV4-1 and TRBJ2-2; 7 nucleotides align to TRBD2. The CDR3 sequence is 15 residues long. The ends lost 3 bases at V and 5 bases at J; junction bases unmatched: 6. From germline, CDR1 is MGHRA and CDR2 YSYEKL.

V is TRBV27 and J is TRBJ2-1, with TRBD1 matching over 8 bases. J lost 0 bases, V lost 6 bases, and 4 bases had no gene match. CDR3 length equals 15 residues. Germline lookup yields CDR1 MNHEY and CDR2 SMNVEV (reference sequence). This CDR3 is CASRKGQGSYNEQFF. The CDR3 nucleotides read TGTGCCAGCAGGAAAGGACAGGGCTCCTACAATGAGCAGTTCTTC.

This chain links TRBV27 with TRBJ2-1; perhaps TRBD2 as D (6 bases). Germline V lookup: CDR1 MNHEY, CDR2 SMNVEV (reference sequence). V shed 8 bases and J shed 9 bases, with 20 bases lying between them. There are 14 residues in the CDR3. The CDR3 sequence: CASATGGALIEQFF. Here the CDR3 DNA reads TGTGCCAGCGCAACGGGCGGGGCGTTAATTGAGCAGTTCTTC.

The chain joins TRBV10-1 to TRBJ1-3; 8 bases line up with TRBD1. Trimming took 3 bases from V and 2 from J; bases not matched to a gene: 3. Looked up from germline, CDR1 is WNHNN and CDR2 is SYGVQD (reference sequence). This CDR3 spans 15 amino acids. The CDR3 DNA is TGCGCCAGCAGTGAATCAGGGGGCCCTGGAAACACCATATATTTT. Residues: CASSESGGPGNTIYF.

This rearrangement joins TRBV6-5 to TRBJ2-7; no firm D call. CDR1 MNHEY and CDR2 SVGAGI come from the germline V gene. The CDR3 is 11 amino acids. V gave up 2 bases and J gave up 3 bases, with 2 bases separating them. CDR3 in DNA: TGTGCCAGCAGTTACCGCTACGAGCAGTACTTC. Translating it yields CASSYRYEQYF.

This clone was counted once. No DNA is shown, since the ends of the CDR3 on it are uncertain; the CDR3 is the one TCRdb lists. CDR3 region: CASGLFGPGDSYEQYF. J is TRBJ2-7 and V is TRBV12-5; the table names TRBD1, a call not compared with the DNA. The CDR3 is 16 amino acids long, termini counted. The germline V gene encodes CDR1 LGHNT and CDR2 FRNRAP.

As concerns this clone: This sample includes further DNA sequences coding for the same CDR3. The CDR3 nucleotides are TGTGCCAGCAGCGGGACAGGCAATCAGCCCCAGCATTTT. Its protein is CASSGTGNQPQHF. The chain uses TRBV6-5 and TRBJ1-5; 7 nucleotides agree with TRBD1. The germline V gene encodes CDR1 MNHEY and CDR2 SVGAGI. The CDR3 spans 13 residues. The ends lost 6 bases at V and 2 bases at J; junction bases unmatched: 1.

CDR3 region: CASSVTGTTNEKLFF. Written as DNA, the CDR3 is TGTGCCAGCAGCGTTACAGGGACAACTAATGAAAAACTGTTTTTT. The J gene is TRBJ1-4, the V gene TRBV9; TRBD1 is a possible D gene (6 bases). The germline CDR1 and CDR2 sequences are SGDLS and YYNGEE. The CDR3 spans 15 residues. The V and J ends lost 2 bases and 0 bases respectively, with 8 bases between them.

This chain uses TRBV9 with TRBJ1-1; D is possibly TRBD1 (6 bases). The length of the CDR3 is 14 residues. Trimming shortened V by 3 bases and J by 0 bases, and 9 bases separated the two germline ends. Germline V gene lookup returns CDR1 SGDLS and CDR2 YYNGEE. Written as DNA, the CDR3 is TGTGCCAGCAGCGCTAGGGGGATGAACACTGAAGCTTTCTTT. Protein product: CASSARGMNTEAFF.

V gene TRBV10-1 combines with J gene TRBJ2-7; 7 positions agree with TRBD2. J lost 5 bases, V lost 2 bases, and 3 bases had no gene match. The CDR3 runs to 13 residues. Germline CDR1 is WNHNN and CDR2 is SYGVQD (reference sequence). The CDR3 coding sequence is TGCGCCAGCAGTGAGCTGGGGAGGGACGAGCAGTACTTC. It encodes CASSELGRDEQYF.

The chain recombines TRBV3-1 (or the pseudogene TRBV3-2) with TRBJ2-7; D not certain. With 3 bases removed from V and 5 bases from J, the gap between germline ends came to 11 bases. The CDR3 consists of 13 residues. The germline V gene has CDR1 LGHDT and CDR2 YNNKEL (reference sequence). The CDR3 reads CASSQVVFDEQYF. The CDR3 bases are TGTGCCAGCAGCCAGGTAGTGTTCGACGAGCAGTACTTC.

The chain uses TRBV2 and TRBJ2-3; 8 positions agree with TRBD1. V trimming: 1 base; J trimming: 6 bases; junction bases outside the gene matches: 6. The CDR3 consists of 15 residues. The germline gives CDR1 SNHLY, CDR2 FYNNEI. Written as DNA, the CDR3 is TGTGCCAGCAGTGAAGGGTCAGGGGGCGATGATACGCAGTATTTT. It yields the protein CASSEGSGGDDTQYF.

V usage is TRBV15 and J usage is TRBJ2-5; D ambiguous. The V end was cut by 5 bases, the J end by 1 base, with 8 bases between. CDR3 size: 13 residues. Germline V gene data show CDR1 as LNHNV and CDR2 as YYDKDF (reference sequence). CDR3 in DNA: TGTGCCACCAGCCGAGCTTTCCAAGAGACCCAGTACTTC. Protein product: CATSRAFQETQYF.

V is TRBV15 and J is TRBJ2-2; 11 bases fit TRBD2. This CDR3 comprises 17 residues. Germline V gene data show CDR1 as LNHNV and CDR2 as YYDKDF (reference sequence). V was clipped by 0 bases and J by 4 bases; unmatched bases: 4. The CDR3 sequence: CATSRELAGATTGELFF. As DNA, the CDR3 is TGTGCCACCAGCAGAGAACTAGCGGGAGCAACCACCGGGGAGCTGTTTTTT.